At least ten counts were recorded for the clone carrying this T cell receptor (beta chain). The antigen remains undetermined. The authors built TCR beta libraries using iRepertoire HTBI primers and Arm-PCR of CDR3 regions. TCRdb redid the calling of the multiplex PCR reads with MiXCR, one entry per CDR3 protein. This table holds some 350,000 distinct CDR3 sequences, under 20% found once. The entry originates in a study of regulatory T cells in long-lasting Graves disease. Study-wide background: Newly diagnosed Graves' patients had taken antithyroid drugs under 3 months.

Study-wide findings and caveats: Shared public clonotypes totalled a few thousand in persistent patients, compared with approximately 970 in new patients.

As for time point: newly diagnosed GD, antithyroid drugs for less than 3 months. Following extraction of RNA from PBMCs, that RNA was used to make the TCR library. These sequences were also reported in another study, on T cells in Graves' hyperthyroidism and ophthalmopathy.

The input for sequencing was peripheral blood mononuclear cells (PBMCs), taken at new diagnosis, from a patient treated with antithyroid drugs. The receptor's source is a woman between 18 and 30 years old with Graves disease.

This CDR3 is CASIGGGQDRLNYGYTF. Here the CDR3 DNA reads TGTGCCAGCATAGGGGGAGGCCAGGACCGGCTAAACTATGGCTACACCTTC. V and J are TRBV28 and TRBJ1-2; a possible D gene is TRBD1 (6 bases). The CDR3 is made up of 17 amino acids. V lost 7 bases, J lost 2 bases, and 23 bases lay in between. Germline CDR1 reads MDHEN; CDR2 reads SYDVKM.